This TCR beta chain was documented in a study of cytomegalovirus exposure and HLA in healthy donors. CDR1 is MNHNY, CDR2 SVGAGI, per germline (reference sequence). CDR3 length: 13 amino acids. Trimming took off 7 bases at V and 3 bases at J, with 10 bases between the two ends. Findings and caveats of the study: About 87% or about 30% of the time was how often most TCR beta V segments were productive, according to an earlier analysis. In a later analysis, TCR beta V- and J-gene trimming showed a link to a missense DCLRE1C variant. In vitro testing confirmed a few CMV-associated chains as specific for CMV antigens. Associated with cytomegalovirus, according to the listing, were 150 to 200 TCR beta chains.

On this clone itself: Antigen unknown.

A multiplex PCR was run with 60 Vbeta primers and 13 Jbeta primers. Sequencing used immunoSEQ multiplex PCR; TCRdb keeps in-frame clones, though not all of them. The profile shows fewer than 95,000 clones, around 77% of them singletons. The chain is built from TRBV6-6 and TRBJ1-5; maybe TRBD1 (6 bases). The TCR was taken from a man between 25 and 39 years old in good health and CMV-seronegative. The specimen was PBMCs. The CDR3 loop reads CASNRAFNQPQHF. The CDR3 region has the DNA TGTGCCAGCAACAGGGCCTTCAATCAGCCCCAGCATTTT.